The subject of this entry is one T cell receptor (beta chain). As originally analysed: Amplification of reference gene primers provided the estimated nucleated cell counts. The method was immunoSEQ multiplex PCR; TCRdb's version includes in-frame clones alone and lacks a portion of them. D and trimming were read from the DNA, whereas the V and J calls and clone size are those reported in that table. The sample holds about 310,000 clones; around 87% are singletons and the top ten take 1%. This sample was included in a study of blood T cell repertoires in COVID-19. This CDR3 spans 17 amino acids. The V gene's germline CDR1 is SGHRS and CDR2 YFSETQ. V was pared by 3 bases and J by 0 bases, with 13 bases between.

The rearrangement uses TRBV5-1 and TRBJ1-6; possibly TRBD1 for D (6 bases). The TCR sequence derives from a man aged 50-59 years with active or convalescent COVID-19. Sequences were obtained from peripheral blood. The CDR3 coding sequence is TGCGCCAGCAGCTCAAGGACAGCAAGCTCCTATAATTCACCCCTCCACTTT. It translates to CASSSRTASSYNSPLHF.